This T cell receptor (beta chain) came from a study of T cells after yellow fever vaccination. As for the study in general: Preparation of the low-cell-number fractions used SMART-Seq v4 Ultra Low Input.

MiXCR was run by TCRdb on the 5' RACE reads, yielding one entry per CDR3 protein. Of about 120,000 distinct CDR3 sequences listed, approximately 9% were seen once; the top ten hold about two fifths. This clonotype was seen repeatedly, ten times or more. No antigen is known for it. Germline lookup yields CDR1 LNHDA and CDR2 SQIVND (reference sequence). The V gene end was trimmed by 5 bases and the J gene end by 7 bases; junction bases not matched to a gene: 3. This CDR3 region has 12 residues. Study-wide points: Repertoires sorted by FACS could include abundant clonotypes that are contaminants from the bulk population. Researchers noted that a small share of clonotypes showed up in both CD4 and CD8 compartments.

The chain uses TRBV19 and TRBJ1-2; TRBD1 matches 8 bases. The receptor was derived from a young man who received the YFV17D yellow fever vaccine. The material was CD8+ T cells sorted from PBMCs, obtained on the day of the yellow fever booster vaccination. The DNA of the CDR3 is TGTGCCAGTAGTCCAGGGGGCGCTGGCTACACCTTC. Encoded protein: CASSPGGAGYTF.